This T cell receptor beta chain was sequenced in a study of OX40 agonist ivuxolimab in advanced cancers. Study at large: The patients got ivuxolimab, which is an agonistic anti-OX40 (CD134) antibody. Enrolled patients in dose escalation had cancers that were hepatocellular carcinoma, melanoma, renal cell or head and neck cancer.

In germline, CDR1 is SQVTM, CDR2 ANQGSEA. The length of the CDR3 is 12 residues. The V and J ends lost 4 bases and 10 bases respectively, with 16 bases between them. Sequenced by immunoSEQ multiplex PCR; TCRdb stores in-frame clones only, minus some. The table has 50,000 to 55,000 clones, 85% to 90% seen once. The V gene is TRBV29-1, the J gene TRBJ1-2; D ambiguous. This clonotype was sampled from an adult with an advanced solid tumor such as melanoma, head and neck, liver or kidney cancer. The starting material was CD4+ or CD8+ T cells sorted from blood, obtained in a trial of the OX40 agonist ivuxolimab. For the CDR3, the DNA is TGCAGCGTTGGGCGCAGGTCGCACATCTACACCTTC. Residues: CSVGRRSHIYTF.